This T cell receptor (beta chain) was identified in a study of cytomegalovirus exposure and HLA in healthy donors. The primer mix had 60 Vbeta and 13 Jbeta primers. This table comes from immunoSEQ multiplex PCR, and its TCRdb copy is limited to in-frame clones, with some not included. Here the sample spans 130,000 to 150,000 clones, roughly 80% being singletons. V lost 1 base to trimming and J lost 5 bases, with 6 bases between them. The CDR3 length is 14 residues. Per the germline V gene, CDR1 is SGHAT and CDR2 is FQNNGV. This chain connects TRBV11-2 to TRBJ1-6; D gene unclear. The sequence was collected from a middle-aged woman in good health and CMV-seropositive. Material for sequencing was PBMCs. Here the CDR3 DNA reads TGTGCCAGCAGCTTAGTCGGTGATAATTCACCCCTCCACTTT. It codes for CASSLVGDNSPLHF.